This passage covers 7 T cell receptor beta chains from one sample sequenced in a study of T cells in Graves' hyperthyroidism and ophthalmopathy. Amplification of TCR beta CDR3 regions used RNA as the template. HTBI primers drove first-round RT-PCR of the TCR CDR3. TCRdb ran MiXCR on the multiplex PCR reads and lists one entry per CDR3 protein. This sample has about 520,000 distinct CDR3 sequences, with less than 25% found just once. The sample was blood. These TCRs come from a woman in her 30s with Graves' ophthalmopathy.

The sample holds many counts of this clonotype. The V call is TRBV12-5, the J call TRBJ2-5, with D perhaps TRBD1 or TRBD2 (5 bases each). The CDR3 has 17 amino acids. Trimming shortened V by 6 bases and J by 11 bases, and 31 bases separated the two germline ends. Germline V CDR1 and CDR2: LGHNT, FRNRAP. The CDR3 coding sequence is TGTGCTAGTGGCGAATCTAACGCTCTGGACGGCCAAGAGGGGCAGTACTTC. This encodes CASGESNALDGQEGQYF.

CDR3 DNA sequence: TGCAGTGCTTCGAGAAATCAAGAGACCCAGTACTTC. Amino acid sequence: CSASRNQETQYF. The chain is built from TRBV20-1 and TRBJ2-5, with no clear D. The CDR3 covers 12 residues. Trimming removed 5 bases at V and 2 bases at J, with 9 bases between. In germline, CDR1 is DFQATT, CDR2 SNEGSKA (reference sequence).

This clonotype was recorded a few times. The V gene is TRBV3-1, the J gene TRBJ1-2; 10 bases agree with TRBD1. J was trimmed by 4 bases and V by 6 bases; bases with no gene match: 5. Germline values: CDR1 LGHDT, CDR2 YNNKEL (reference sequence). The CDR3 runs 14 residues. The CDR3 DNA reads TGTGCCAGCAGAAACAGACAGGGGGCCTATGGCTACACCTTC. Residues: CASRNRQGAYGYTF.

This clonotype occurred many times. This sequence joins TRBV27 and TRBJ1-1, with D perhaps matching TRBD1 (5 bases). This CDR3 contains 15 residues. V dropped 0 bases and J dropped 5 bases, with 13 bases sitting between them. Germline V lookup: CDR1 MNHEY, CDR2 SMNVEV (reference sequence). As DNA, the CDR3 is TGTGCCAGCAGTTTATCGGGGACGTATAGTACTGAAGCTTTCTTT. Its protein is CASSLSGTYSTEAFF.

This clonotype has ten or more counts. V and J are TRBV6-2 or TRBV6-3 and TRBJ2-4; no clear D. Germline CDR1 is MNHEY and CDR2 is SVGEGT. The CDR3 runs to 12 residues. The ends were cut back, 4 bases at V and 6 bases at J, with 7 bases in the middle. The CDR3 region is CASSSSRNIQYF. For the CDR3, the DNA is TGTGCCAGCAGTTCGTCGCGAAACATTCAGTACTTC.

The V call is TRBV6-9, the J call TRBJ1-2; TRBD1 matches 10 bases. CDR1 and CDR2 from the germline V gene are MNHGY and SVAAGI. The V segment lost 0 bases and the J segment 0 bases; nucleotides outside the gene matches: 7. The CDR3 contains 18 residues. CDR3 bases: TGTGCCAGCAGTTATTCCCGGGACAGGGGTGAAGCTAACTATGGCTACACCTTC. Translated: CASSYSRDRGEANYGYTF.

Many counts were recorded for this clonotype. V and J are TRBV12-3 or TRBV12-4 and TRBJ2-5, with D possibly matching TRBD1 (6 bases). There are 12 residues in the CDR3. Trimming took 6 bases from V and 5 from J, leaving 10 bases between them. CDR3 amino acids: CASRQGVETQYF. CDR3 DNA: TGTGCCAGCAGACAGGGCGTCGAGACCCAGTACTTC.